The 12 T cell receptor beta chains below were found in one sample sequenced in a study of radiotherapy plus CTLA-4 blockade in lung cancer (dated by TCRdb to the late 2010s). Library method: the immunoSEQ multiplex PCR assay. TCRdb's version of the immuneACCESS table is confined to in-frame rearrangements and falls short of the full clone set. An unresolved V gene accounts for under half of the shortfall where checked; the remainder is of unknown origin. The sample yields about 85,000 clones; about 86% were counted once. The ten most abundant clones make up 2% to 2.5% of the sample. The sample here was peripheral blood, taken from a patient treated with radiotherapy plus ipilimumab. These receptor sequences come from a human donor with non-small cell lung cancer who had a partial response to radiotherapy plus ipilimumab.

The rearrangement links TRBV7-9 to TRBJ2-1, with 11 bases matching TRBD2. Germline V gives CDR1 SEHNR, CDR2 FQNEAQ (reference sequence). This CDR3 region has 14 residues. V shed 7 bases, J shed 5 bases, and the junction held 4 bases outside the gene matches. CDR3 region: CASTGTSGNNEQFF. The CDR3 nucleotides are TGTGCCAGCACGGGGACTAGCGGAAACAATGAGCAGTTCTTC.

This chain joins TRBV10-3 and TRBJ1-2; the match to TRBD1 covers 9 bases. The CDR3 is 15 residues long. After removal of 0 bases from V and 5 bases from J, the junction contained 4 bases not matched to a gene. Germline V CDR1 and CDR2: ENHRY, SYGVKD. DNA for the CDR3: TGTGCCATCAGTGAGTCGACAGGGGGGGGTTATGGCTACACCTTC. Translated, it gives CAISESTGGGYGYTF.

The CDR3 region is CASSYAGVETQYF. Here the CDR3 DNA reads TGTGCCAGCAGTTACGCCGGGGTAGAGACCCAGTACTTC. The J gene is TRBJ2-5, the V gene TRBV6-6, with a possible D match to TRBD2 (5 bases). Germline CDR1 MNHNY, CDR2 SVGAGI (reference sequence). This CDR3 contains 13 residues. With 2 bases removed from V and 4 bases from J, the gap between germline ends came to 8 bases.

The rearrangement joins TRBV14 to TRBJ2-3; D gene unclear. Trimming removed 4 bases at V and 0 bases at J, with 11 bases between. The CDR3 is 15 amino acids. Germline loops: CDR1 SGHDN, CDR2 FVKESK. CDR3 sequence reads: CASSLQLGSTDTQYF. DNA for the CDR3: TGTGCCAGCAGCCTCCAACTGGGCAGCACAGATACGCAGTATTTT.

The chain combines TRBV5-6 with TRBJ2-7, with 8 positions matching TRBD2. Unmatched junction bases numbered 18, after V lost 4 bases and J lost 0 bases. The CDR3 is 19 amino acids. The V gene's germline CDR1 is SGHDT and CDR2 YYEEEE. The CDR3 sequence: CASSPIIPDSSGPSYEQYF. For the CDR3, the DNA is TGTGCCAGCAGCCCCATAATCCCCGATTCTAGCGGGCCCTCCTACGAGCAGTACTTC.

The V and J genes are TRBV19 and TRBJ1-1; perhaps TRBD1 as D (6 bases). CDR3 length: 17 residues. V was trimmed by 1 base and J by 1 base, leaving 16 bases between them. Per germline, CDR1 LNHDA and CDR2 SQIVND (reference sequence). CDR3 residues: CASSIGRIGQTNTEAFF. The CDR3 DNA reads TGTGCCAGTAGTATAGGCCGTATCGGACAGACGAACACTGAAGCTTTCTTT.

This clone was recorded a few times. V usage is TRBV5-1 and J usage is TRBJ1-3, with 7 bases matching TRBD1. The germline gives CDR1 SGHRS, CDR2 YFSETQ. This CDR3 has 13 amino acids. V gave up 7 bases and J gave up 4 bases; unmatched junction bases: 5. CDR3 in amino acids: CASRRTGGNTIYF. The CDR3 bases are TGCGCCAGCCGACGGACAGGAGGAAACACCATATATTTT.

This chain joins TRBV7-3 and TRBJ1-1, with D perhaps matching TRBD1 (5 bases). The length of the CDR3 is 14 residues. Trimming cost V 1 base and J 5 bases, with 11 bases left between them. Germline V CDR1 and CDR2: SGHTA, FQGTGA. The CDR3 nucleotides are TGTGCCAGCAGCTTAAGGGGTCGGGGGACTGAAGCTTTCTTT. Translated, it gives CASSLRGRGTEAFF. The whole variable domain, remainder taken from reference TRBV7-3 and TRBJ1-1, is GAGVSQTPSNKVTEKGKYVELRCDPISGHTALYWYRQSLGQGPEFLIYFQGTGAADDSGLPNDRFFAVRPEGSVSTLKIQRTERGDSAVYLCASSLRGRGTEAFFGQGTRLTVV.

V gene TRBV5-4 combines with J gene TRBJ2-3; a weak D match, TRBD1 (5 bases). The ends were cut back, 4 bases at V and 4 bases at J, with 10 bases in the middle. The CDR3 loop spans 13 amino acids. The germline gives CDR1 SGHNT, CDR2 YYREEE (reference sequence). This CDR3 is CASSTQGSDTQYF. CDR3 DNA: TGTGCCAGCAGCACTCAGGGCTCAGATACGCAGTATTTT.

This clone came up a few times. The chain couples TRBV25-1 to TRBJ2-7, with a tentative D call TRBD1 (7 bases). Germline V lookup: CDR1 MGHDK, CDR2 SYGVNS. CDR3 length equals 13 residues. Trimming took off 6 bases at V and 5 bases at J, with 14 bases between the two ends. CDR3 sequence: CASREGASDEQYF. The CDR3 DNA is TGTGCCAGCAGGGAGGGGGCTAGCGACGAGCAGTACTTC.

This sequence joins TRBV15 and TRBJ2-2; D uncertain. The V end was cut by 8 bases, the J end by 0 bases, with 10 bases between. Germline V gene sequence: CDR1 LNHNV, CDR2 YYDKDF (reference sequence). This CDR3 is built from 14 residues. CDR3: CATAQYTNTGELFF. Written as DNA, the CDR3 is TGTGCCACCGCGCAATATACGAACACCGGGGAGCTGTTTTTT.

This clone was recorded only once. The V call is TRBV6-1, the J call TRBJ2-6, with D tentatively TRBD2 (5 bases). Per germline, CDR1 MNHNS and CDR2 SASEGT. The CDR3 spans 15 residues. V lost 5 bases and J 2 bases, leaving 10 bases between the germline ends. The CDR3 nucleotides read TGTGCCAGCAGTTTCGGGGTGGCTGGGGCCAACGTCCTGACTTTC. Its protein product is CASSFGVAGANVLTF.